The 21 T cell receptor beta chains below come from one sample, sequenced in a study of cytomegalovirus exposure and HLA in healthy donors. The PCR employed 60 Vbeta primers together with 13 Jbeta primers. Measured with immunoSEQ multiplex PCR; TCRdb has only the in-frame clones, and not every one. The table records about 150,000 clones, 65% to 80% of them present only once. Input material: PBMCs. The origin of the receptors is a man between 18 and 29 years old in good health and CMV-seronegative.

The V and J genes are TRBV5-4 and TRBJ2-1; 9 bases match TRBD1. The CDR3 is 15 residues long. Unmatched junction bases numbered 5, after V lost 0 bases and J lost 7 bases. Germline values: CDR1 SGHNT, CDR2 YYREEE (reference sequence). The CDR3 coding sequence is TGTGCCAGCAGCTTGGCCGGGACAGGGCTAAATGAGCAGTTCTTC. Protein product: CASSLAGTGLNEQFF.

V gene TRBV19 combines with J gene TRBJ1-5; D is perhaps TRBD1 (5 bases). Trimming removed 1 base at V and 1 base at J, with 8 bases between. Germline V gene sequence: CDR1 LNHDA, CDR2 SQIVND (reference sequence). The CDR3 contains 15 residues. CDR3 residues: CASSIGQRSNQPQHF. The CDR3 DNA reads TGTGCCAGTAGTATAGGACAGAGGAGCAATCAGCCCCAGCATTTT.

V and J are TRBV7-9 and TRBJ2-1, with 8 bases lining up with TRBD2. Trimming at V came to 5 bases and at J to 5 bases, leaving 11 bases not matched to a gene. CDR3 length: 16 residues. Per the germline V gene, CDR1 is SEHNR and CDR2 is FQNEAQ (reference sequence). Here the CDR3 DNA reads TGTGCCAGCAGCCGAGAGGACGTAGCGGGGAACAATGAGCAGTTCTTC. It translates to CASSREDVAGNNEQFF.

The chain has TRBV7-9 and TRBJ2-1; TRBD2 matches 11 bases. V trimming: 0 bases; J trimming: 0 bases; junction bases outside the gene matches: 4. The CDR3 is made up of 18 amino acids. Germline V gene data show CDR1 as SEHNR and CDR2 as FQNEAQ (reference sequence). CDR3 in DNA: TGTGCCAGCAGCTTAGCTAGCGGGGGGGCCTCCTCCTACAATGAGCAGTTCTTC. Protein product: CASSLASGGASSYNEQFF. Supplemented by reference TRBV7-9 and TRBJ2-1, the full variable domain reads DTGVSQNPRHKITKRGQNVTFRCDPISEHNRLYWYRQTLGQGPEFLTYFQNEAQLEKSRLLSDRFSAERPKGSFSTLEIQRTEQGDSAMYLCASSLASGGASSYNEQFFGPGTRLTVL.

This clone showed up just a few times. The V gene is TRBV7-2, the J gene TRBJ1-2, with D maybe TRBD1 (6 bases). Trimming removed 4 bases at V and 6 bases at J, with 15 bases between. CDR1 and CDR2 (germline): SGHTA, FQGNSA. This CDR3 comprises 14 residues. The CDR3 spells CASSWNLQGDGYTF. For the CDR3, the DNA is TGTGCCAGCAGCTGGAACCTACAGGGTGATGGCTACACCTTC.

Concerning this clone itself: One end of the junction is discordant with germline, which a read error may explain. The chain is built from TRBV5-1 and TRBJ1-3; TRBD1 matches 9 bases. The CDR3 spans 18 residues. In germline, CDR1 is SGHRS, CDR2 YFSETQ. The CDR3 here is CASRLGQGAWATGNTIYF. Written as DNA, the CDR3 is TGCGCCAGCAGATTGGGACAGGGTGCTTGGGCTACTGGAAACACCATATATTTT.

A single count supports this clone. The chain has TRBV5-1 and TRBJ2-2, with D perhaps matching TRBD1 (6 bases). The CDR3 totals 15 residues. The V gene's germline CDR1 is SGHRS and CDR2 YFSETQ. Between the trimmed V and J ends, which lost 0 bases and 7 bases, there was a span of 13 bases. The DNA for the CDR3 is TGCGCCAGCAGCTTGGGGGGACACTCCTTCGGGGAGCTGTTTTTT. Its translation is CASSLGGHSFGELFF.

The chain recombines TRBV6-5 with TRBJ1-5; D is unclear. The CDR3 is 14 residues long. Germline V gives CDR1 MNHEY, CDR2 SVGAGI. The V end lost 6 bases, the J end lost 3 bases, and 12 bases lay between the germline ends. The CDR3 region is CASSLGPANQPQHF. The CDR3 DNA reads as TGTGCCAGCAGCTTGGGCCCGGCCAATCAGCCCCAGCATTTT.

This clone was seen just once. V gene TRBV6-4 combines with J gene TRBJ2-7, with 11 bases matching TRBD2. The CDR3 length is 14 residues. V lost 8 bases, J lost 5 bases, and 8 bases stayed unmatched. From germline, CDR1 is MRHNA and CDR2 SNTAGT. CDR3 amino acids: CASHLSGGADEQYF. In DNA, the CDR3 is TGTGCCAGCCACCTTAGCGGGGGGGCAGACGAGCAGTACTTC.

The chain links TRBV6-5 to TRBJ1-5, with 8 nucleotides matching TRBD1. The ends lost 6 bases at V and 8 bases at J; junction bases unmatched: 6. The germline V gene has CDR1 MNHEY and CDR2 SVGAGI. This CDR3 is 13 amino acids long. The CDR3 sequence is CASRGQGYEPQHF. The CDR3 DNA is TGTGCCAGCAGAGGACAGGGCTATGAGCCCCAGCATTTT.

This sequence joins TRBV9 and TRBJ1-1; a weak D match, TRBD1 (6 bases). Deletions cut 0 bases from V and 0 bases from J, with 12 bases between. Germline values: CDR1 SGDLS, CDR2 YYNGEE. This CDR3 has 16 residues. The chain's CDR3 is CASSVVGQLMNTEAFF. In DNA form, the CDR3 reads TGTGCCAGCAGCGTAGTAGGACAGCTCATGAACACTGAAGCTTTCTTT. The whole variable domain, filled in from reference TRBV9 and TRBJ1-1, reads DSGVTQTPKHLITATGQRVTLRCSPRSGDLSVYWYQQSLDQGLQFLIQYYNGEERAKGNILERFSAQQFPDLHSELNLSSLELGDSALYFCASSVVGQLMNTEAFFGQGTRLTVV.

CDR3 sequence (DNA): TGTGCCAGCAGCACGCGACAGGGACCCACTGAAGCTTTCTTT. Protein: CASSTRQGPTEAFF. The J gene is TRBJ1-1, the V gene TRBV7-8; 7 bases fit TRBD1. The CDR3 runs to 14 residues. CDR1 is SGHVS and CDR2 is FQNEAQ in the germline V gene. V was clipped by 5 bases and J by 4 bases; unmatched bases: 7.

J is TRBJ2-7 and V is TRBV15; D might be TRBD1 (8 bases). The V and J ends lost 0 bases and 6 bases respectively, with 15 bases between them. CDR3 length: 15 amino acids. In germline, CDR1 is LNHNV, CDR2 YYDKDF (reference sequence). As DNA, the CDR3 is TGTGCCACCAGCAGAGATAAACACAGGGGGGGCGAGCAGTACTTC. Protein: CATSRDKHRGGEQYF.

On this clone: At one end the junction does not follow the germline gene, possibly because of a read error. Other DNA variants within this sample encode the same CDR3. V usage is TRBV10-3 and J usage is TRBJ2-3, with 14 bases that match TRBD2. CDR3 length: 17 residues. Germline CDR1 and CDR2: ENHRY and SYGVKD. The CDR3 region has the DNA TGTGCCATTAGTGGGGGGACTAGCGGGGGATTCACAGATACGCAGTATTTT. Amino acid sequence: CAISGGTSGGFTDTQYF.

The chain employs TRBV6-5 and TRBJ1-4, with 12 bases matching TRBD1. Germline CDR1 MNHEY, CDR2 SVGAGI. J was trimmed by 7 bases and V by 4 bases; bases with no gene match: 4. The CDR3 covers 15 residues. The CDR3 reads CASSWGTGGGEKLFF. The CDR3 DNA sequence: TGTGCCAGCAGTTGGGGGACAGGGGGCGGTGAAAAACTGTTTTTT.

This sequence joins TRBV6-6 and TRBJ1-1, with 11 positions matching TRBD1. The trim removed 4 bases at V and 7 bases at J, leaving 11 bases unmatched. CDR3 length equals 16 residues. The germline gives CDR1 MNHNY, CDR2 SVGAGI (reference sequence). The CDR3 is CASSSFRTGGVGEAFF. Here the CDR3 DNA reads TGTGCCAGCAGTTCCTTCCGGACAGGGGGCGTCGGTGAAGCTTTCTTT.

This clone was seen once. The rearrangement joins TRBV28 to TRBJ2-5; 12 nucleotides align to TRBD2. J was trimmed by 4 bases and V by 2 bases; bases with no gene match: 5. The CDR3 length is 16 residues. Looked up from germline, CDR1 is MDHEN and CDR2 is SYDVKM. DNA of the CDR3: TGTGCCAGCAGTTTAGCTAGCGGGGGGGGTGGAGAGACCCAGTACTTC. Residues: CASSLASGGGGETQYF.

Notes on this clone: A read error may account for a junction end that differs from germline. The V gene is TRBV6-1, the J gene TRBJ2-4; D uncertain. Germline V gives CDR1 MNHNS, CDR2 SASEGT. There are 14 residues in the CDR3. DNA for the CDR3: TGTGCCACCAGGTTGGAACACTCCAAAAACAGTCAGTACTTC. It yields the protein CATRLEHSKNSQYF.

This clone was counted once. This chain's CDR3 is CASSLIASGGLGYEQYF. DNA for the CDR3: TGTGCCAGCAGCTTAATTGCTAGCGGAGGTTTAGGGTACGAGCAGTACTTC. The genes are TRBV7-6 and TRBJ2-7, with 7 bases aligning to TRBD2. The CDR3 extends over 17 amino acids. The V gene's germline CDR1 is SGHVS and CDR2 FNYEAQ. The V gene end was trimmed by 2 bases and the J gene end by 4 bases; junction bases not matched to a gene: 14.

This sequence joins TRBV5-1 and TRBJ2-1, with 9 nucleotides matching TRBD2. CDR1 is SGHRS, CDR2 YFSETQ, per germline. J lost 5 bases, V lost 0 bases, and 6 bases had no gene match. The CDR3 extends over 16 amino acids. This CDR3 is CASSLDGGGANNEQFF. The CDR3 DNA sequence: TGCGCCAGCAGCTTGGACGGCGGGGGGGCTAACAATGAGCAGTTCTTC. Together with reference TRBV5-1 and TRBJ2-1, the CDR3 gives the full variable domain: KAGVTQTPRYLIKTRGQQVTLSCSPISGHRSVSWYQQTPGQGLQFLFEYFSETQRNKGNFPGRFSGRQFSNSRSEMNVSTLELGDSALYLCASSLDGGGANNEQFFGPGTRLTVL.

The chain couples TRBV9 to TRBJ1-2; 7 positions match TRBD1. Germline trimming cut 4 bases from V and 2 bases from J; bases unmatched to any gene: 8. Germline CDR1 is SGDLS and CDR2 is YYNGEE. This CDR3 is built from 15 residues. CDR3 DNA sequence: TGTGCCAGCAGCCCTAGGGACAGTTACAACTATGGCTACACCTTC. Translated: CASSPRDSYNYGYTF.